A single sample is the source of the 25 T cell receptor beta chains below, sequenced in a study of T cells in Graves' hyperthyroidism and ophthalmopathy. The investigators amplified TCR beta CDR3 regions from RNA transcripts. Primed by the HTBI set, a first-round RT-PCR was run on the TCR CDR3. TCRdb passed the multiplex PCR reads through MiXCR, listing each CDR3 protein once. The top ten hold roughly a sixth of the sample, which has 500,000 to 650,000 distinct CDR3 sequences, 17% seen once. Sequencing was carried out using blood. These receptors all come from a woman aged 18 to 35 with Graves' ophthalmopathy.

This clonotype was seen more than once but under ten times. The chain is built from TRBV6-1 and TRBJ2-1; maybe TRBD2 (5 bases). V was clipped by 5 bases and J by 6 bases, with 11 bases between them. The CDR3 consists of 13 residues. The germline V gene encodes CDR1 MNHNS and CDR2 SASEGT. CDR3 nucleotide sequence: TGTGCCAGCAGTCCCGGTAGCGTCAATGAGCAGTTCTTC. As protein: CASSPGSVNEQFF.

The J gene is TRBJ2-7, the V gene TRBV3-1; 7 bases line up with TRBD2. Germline V CDR1 and CDR2: LGHDT, YNNKEL (reference sequence). Unmatched junction bases numbered 13, after V lost 8 bases and J lost 6 bases. This CDR3 has 14 residues. The CDR3 protein is CASANSGRASEQYF. The CDR3 DNA reads as TGTGCCAGCGCAAATAGTGGGAGGGCGAGCGAGCAGTACTTC.

This clonotype has at least ten counts. The chain couples TRBV7-2 to TRBJ2-7; tentatively, D is TRBD1 (6 bases). From germline, CDR1 is SGHTA and CDR2 FQGNSA. The germline V and J ends were trimmed by 1 base and 2 bases, with 9 bases remaining between them. This CDR3 has 14 residues. Written as DNA, the CDR3 is TGTGCCAGCAGCTTAGTGGGACAAGCCTACGAGCAGTACTTC. This encodes CASSLVGQAYEQYF.

As regards this clonotype: A junction boundary mismatches the germline segment, possibly from a read error. The chain links TRBV5-4 to TRBJ2-1; TRBD1 agrees at 8 bases. Germline V gene data show CDR1 as SGHNT and CDR2 as YYREEE (reference sequence). The CDR3 covers 15 residues. The CDR3 DNA reads TGTGCCAGCAGCTTTGGGACAGGCGACTACAATGAGCAGCTCTTC. Protein product: CASSFGTGDYNEQLF. Full variable domain (outside the CDR3, taken from reference TRBV5-4 and TRBJ2-1): ETGVTQSPTHLIKTRGQQVTLRCSSQSGHNTVSWYQQALGQGPQFIFQYYREEENGRGNFPPRFSGLQFPNYSSELNVNALELDDSALYLCASSFGTGDYNEQLFGPGTRLTVL.

The rearrangement joins TRBV6-5 to TRBJ1-2; 7 bases map to TRBD1. V dropped 2 bases and J dropped 8; count of bases not matched to a gene: 5. Looked up from germline, CDR1 is MNHEY and CDR2 is SVGAGI. The CDR3 consists of 13 residues. The CDR3 spells CASSYARQGGYTF. DNA for the CDR3: TGTGCCAGCAGTTACGCCCGACAGGGCGGCTACACCTTC.

This clonotype was detected many times. The V call is TRBV11-2, the J call TRBJ2-5, with D maybe TRBD2 (5 bases). The germline V gene has CDR1 SGHAT and CDR2 FQNNGV. The V end was cut by 5 bases, the J end by 1 base, with 20 bases between. The CDR3 is 17 residues long. CDR3 residues: CASSAMGVIGIQETQYF. CDR3 in DNA: TGTGCCAGCAGCGCAATGGGAGTGATTGGGATCCAAGAGACCCAGTACTTC.

The sample holds a few counts of this clonotype. The CDR3 loop is CASSYLGQGAAGELFF. The DNA for the CDR3 is TGTGCCAGCAGTTACCTGGGACAGGGGGCTGCCGGGGAGCTGTTTTTT. V gene TRBV6-5 combines with J gene TRBJ2-2; 12 nucleotides match TRBD1. Unmatched junction bases numbered 4, after V lost 2 bases and J lost 6 bases. The CDR3 covers 16 residues. CDR1 MNHEY and CDR2 SVGAGI come from the germline V gene.

At least ten counts were recorded for this clonotype. The chain is built from TRBV20-1 and TRBJ2-2; 7 bases line up with TRBD2. The CDR3 has 13 residues. The germline V gene encodes CDR1 DFQATT and CDR2 SNEGSKA (reference sequence). V was clipped by 3 bases and J by 8 bases; unmatched bases: 6. In DNA form, the CDR3 reads TGCAGTGCTAGTACGACTAGCTCGGGGGAGCTGTTTTTT. As protein: CSASTTSSGELFF.

This clonotype was seen repeatedly, ten times or more. This chain's CDR3 is CASSLFTGSEQFF. In DNA, the CDR3 is TGTGCCAGCAGTTTATTCACCGGGAGTGAGCAGTTCTTC. V and J are TRBV27 and TRBJ2-1; a weak D match, TRBD2 (6 bases). Germline V CDR1 and CDR2: MNHEY, SMNVEV (reference sequence). CDR3 length: 13 amino acids. Trimming pared 1 base from V and 9 bases from J, leaving 10 bases between.

V usage is TRBV11-2 and J usage is TRBJ2-5; 7 nucleotides agree with TRBD1. Germline V gene sequence: CDR1 SGHAT, CDR2 FQNNGV. The V and J ends lost 2 bases and 1 base, in that order; junction bases with no gene match: 1. The CDR3 length is 14 residues. CDR3 DNA: TGTGCCAGCAGCTTACAGGGGGTCCAAGAGACCCAGTACTTC. Protein: CASSLQGVQETQYF.

This clonotype has only a few counts. The chain uses TRBV12-3 or TRBV12-4 and TRBJ1-2, with a possible D match to TRBD1 (5 bases). Trimming took off 5 bases at V and 4 bases at J, with 11 bases between the two ends. The CDR3 totals 13 residues. The CDR3 here is CASSPGYGYGYTF. CDR3 bases: TGTGCCAGCAGTCCAGGGTACGGCTATGGCTACACCTTC.

This clonotype was picked up many times. The chain has TRBV6-6 and TRBJ2-1, with 8 positions matching TRBD1. Germline CDR1 is MNHNY and CDR2 is SVGAGI (reference sequence). The length of the CDR3 is 17 residues. V was pared by 2 bases and J by 8 bases, with 14 bases of the junction left unmatched. In DNA form, the CDR3 reads TGTGCCAGCAGTTACCCTGAGGCAGGGGGCAAGTACGATGAGCAGTTCTTC. Protein product: CASSYPEAGGKYDEQFF.

The gene calls are TRBV7-9 and TRBJ2-5; possibly TRBD1 for D (6 bases). The CDR3 has 13 amino acids. Trimming shortened V by 7 bases and J by 7 bases, and 16 bases separated the two germline ends. CDR1 is SEHNR and CDR2 is FQNEAQ in the germline V gene (reference sequence). The CDR3 DNA follows: TGTGCCAGCAACTCCCCGGTAGGGGGGACCCAGTACTTC. It is translated as CASNSPVGGTQYF.

This clonotype was seen many times. This chain links TRBV2 with TRBJ1-5; D not certain. Between the trimmed V and J ends, which lost 8 bases and 1 base, there was a span of 12 bases. The CDR3 contains 14 residues. Germline loops: CDR1 SNHLY, CDR2 FYNNEI. The CDR3 DNA is TGTGCCAGCGAGACGGACGCAAGCAATCAGCCCCAGCATTTT. Translation gives CASETDASNQPQHF.

This clonotype has just a few counts. The gene calls are TRBV15 and TRBJ2-3; TRBD2 matches at 12 bases. J gave up 6 bases and V 2 bases, and 3 bases lay outside the gene matches. Germline V gene sequence: CDR1 LNHNV, CDR2 YYDKDF (reference sequence). The CDR3 covers 15 residues. The CDR3 sequence: CATSRLAGGTDTQYF. DNA for the CDR3: TGTGCCACCAGCAGACTAGCGGGGGGGACGGATACGCAGTATTTT.

This clonotype was counted a few times. The V gene is TRBV7-3, the J gene TRBJ2-3; TRBD2 is a possible D gene (7 bases). V was trimmed by 3 bases and J by 5 bases, leaving 18 bases between them. The CDR3 extends over 16 amino acids. Germline V lookup: CDR1 SGHTA, CDR2 FQGTGA. This CDR3 reads CASSLQGRGTGDTQYF. DNA for the CDR3: TGTGCCAGCAGCTTGCAAGGGAGGGGGACGGGAGATACGCAGTATTTT. Complete variable domain (other parts from reference TRBV7-3 and TRBJ2-3): GAGVSQTPSNKVTEKGKYVELRCDPISGHTALYWYRQSLGQGPEFLIYFQGTGAADDSGLPNDRFFAVRPEGSVSTLKIQRTERGDSAVYLCASSLQGRGTGDTQYFGPGTRLTVL.

The chain combines TRBV19 with TRBJ2-1, with D hard to call. The CDR3 spans 16 residues. In germline, CDR1 is LNHDA, CDR2 SQIVND (reference sequence). The V and J ends lost 6 bases and 3 bases respectively, with 18 bases between them. DNA for the CDR3: TGTGCCAGTAGAGAGGCCCGACGGAGAGGCTACAATGAGCAGTTCTTC. It codes for CASREARRRGYNEQFF.

The chain combines TRBV7-8 with TRBJ1-6; D is possibly TRBD1 (6 bases). The CDR3 has 17 residues. V shed 1 base and J shed 3 bases, with 13 bases lying between them. From germline, CDR1 is SGHVS and CDR2 FQNEAQ. The CDR3 DNA reads as TGTGCCAGCAGCTTAGGTAGGGGGAGGGACTATAATTCACCCCTCCACTTT. Translated: CASSLGRGRDYNSPLHF.

This clonotype was counted a few times. The chain couples TRBV9 to TRBJ1-3; D not resolved. Between the trimmed V and J ends, which lost 2 bases and 0 bases, there was a span of 9 bases. Germline values: CDR1 SGDLS, CDR2 YYNGEE. The CDR3 spans 15 residues. The CDR3 loop reads CASSVGEGSGNTIYF. In DNA, the CDR3 is TGTGCCAGCAGCGTCGGGGAAGGCTCTGGAAACACCATATATTTT.

Ten or more counts support this clonotype. This chain links TRBV7-9 with TRBJ2-3; D may be TRBD2 (6 bases). The CDR3 is made up of 16 amino acids. Trimming cost V 2 bases and J 0 bases, with 12 bases left between them. Germline V gene data show CDR1 as SEHNR and CDR2 as FQNEAQ (reference sequence). This CDR3 reads CASSLSGGTSTDTQYF. For the CDR3, the DNA is TGTGCCAGCAGCTTATCGGGCGGGACTAGCACAGATACGCAGTATTTT.

The table lists this clonotype with many counts. This chain uses TRBV30 with TRBJ1-4; 8 bases are a match to TRBD1. V lost 7 bases to trimming and J lost 5 bases; unmatched junction nucleotides: 3. Germline V lookup: CDR1 GTSNPN, CDR2 SVGIG (reference sequence). This CDR3 region has 12 residues. CDR3 bases: TGTGCCTCGGACAGGGACAATGAAAAACTGTTTTTT. Its translation is CASDRDNEKLFF. Based on the CDR3 plus reference TRBV30 and TRBJ1-4, the full variable domain is SQTIHQWPATLVQPVGSPLSLECTVEGTSNPNLYWYRQAAGRGLQLLFYSVGIGQISSEVPQNLSASRPQDRQFILSSKKLLLSDSGFYLCASDRDNEKLFFGSGTQLSVL.

A note on this clonotype: A much larger clone sits a single nucleotide away, making a read error possible. This CDR3 fails to terminate in the conserved phenylalanine or tryptophan, so it likely reflects a read error. CDR3 bases: TGTGCCAGCAGTTTTATGGGGGCGCGAGGCACTGAAGCTTTCTCT. This translates into CASSFMGARGTEAFS. The V gene is TRBV28, the J gene TRBJ1-1, with D tentatively TRBD1 (6 bases). V shed 3 bases and J shed 4 bases, with 15 bases lying between them. This CDR3 contains 15 residues. Germline V gene sequence: CDR1 MDHEN, CDR2 SYDVKM.

The sample holds a few counts of this clonotype. V usage is TRBV28 and J usage is TRBJ1-1; possible D gene TRBD1, 5 bases. CDR3 length: 21 amino acids. V was clipped by 0 bases and J by 10 bases, with 36 bases between them. Germline CDR1 and CDR2: MDHEN and SYDVKM. The CDR3 DNA is TGTGCCAGCAGTTTATGCAGCCCCTGTGAAATAAAGGGGCTTGATTTCTTTGGAGCTTTCTTT. The encoded protein is CASSLCSPCEIKGLDFFGAFF.

This clonotype was detected only a few times. The chain recombines TRBV6-2 or TRBV6-3 with TRBJ2-7; 8 bases are a match to TRBD2. V lost 4 bases, J lost 6 bases, and 5 bases stayed unmatched. The CDR3 length is 13 residues. The germline V gene has CDR1 MNHEY and CDR2 SVGEGT. The CDR3 spells CASSWREEREQYF. The CDR3 DNA is TGTGCCAGCAGTTGGCGGGAGGAGCGCGAGCAGTACTTC.

This clonotype has ten or more counts. V gene TRBV3-1 combines with J gene TRBJ1-1, with D uncertain. The CDR3 covers 19 residues. Trimming took 0 bases from V and 0 from J, leaving 20 bases between them. The germline V gene has CDR1 LGHDT and CDR2 YNNKEL (reference sequence). The CDR3 sequence: CASSQDWAAGRRMNTEAFF. The CDR3 DNA follows: TGTGCCAGCAGCCAAGACTGGGCGGCAGGCAGACGTATGAACACTGAAGCTTTCTTT.